This note documents a single TCR beta chain sequence. Its cognate antigen is unknown. The CDR3 is 17 amino acids. CDR1 is SEHNR and CDR2 is FQNEAQ in the germline V gene (reference sequence). Trimming cost V 1 base and J 2 bases, with 18 bases left between them. Produced via immunoSEQ multiplex PCR; TCRdb's table is partial and in-frame only. The table has 20,000 to 25,000 clones, approximately 90% seen once. With baseline, cycle 4 day 1, and cycle 7 day 1 as timepoints, blood was sampled. This record belongs to a study of OX40 agonist ivuxolimab in advanced cancers. The study, taken as a whole, reports: Certain nonresponders additionally had low normalized T-cell clonal expansion. Relative to CD4+, CD8+ T cells held more expanded clones on average.

The receptor was derived from an adult with an advanced solid tumor such as melanoma, head and neck, liver or kidney cancer. Material: CD4+ or CD8+ T cells sorted from blood, obtained in a trial of the OX40 agonist ivuxolimab. The chain employs TRBV7-9 and TRBJ2-7; no definite D call. CDR3 nucleotide sequence: TGTGCCAGCAGCTTAGAGGGTGTCGCAGACTTCCCCTACGAGCAGTACTTC. It codes for CASSLEGVADFPYEQYF.